This T cell receptor (beta chain) was observed in a study of T cells expressing NK-cell markers. Study details: With respect to HCMV, seven of the eight sequenced donors were seropositive, and one was seronegative.

Study outcomes and limitations: Dominant NKG2C+ clonotypes were found to form roughly 1.0-7.5% of CD8+ T cells in over 5 donors.

Reanalyzing the 5' RACE reads, TCRdb keeps one entry per CDR3 protein, without DNA. Here the sample table reports roughly 350,000 distinct CDR3 sequences. As regards this clonotype: Its antigen is currently unknown.

CDR1 is SEHNR and CDR2 is FQNEAQ in the germline V gene (reference sequence). This CDR3 contains 12 residues. The genes are TRBV7-9 and TRBJ1-2. This clonotype was obtained from a man aged 18-69 years in good health. The sequencing input was blood T cells: a sorted CD56 or NKG2C T cell subset, CD4+ or CD8+ T cells, or bulk PBMC T cells (not recorded which). The CDR3 sequence: CASTGAHYGYTF.